These 18 T cell receptor beta chains originate from one sample sequenced in a study of early T cells in non-severe SARS-CoV-2 infection. One entry per CDR3 protein results from TCRdb running MiXCR on the 5' RACE reads. The table includes 45,000 or so distinct CDR3 sequences, roughly a tenth detected once. Input material: whole blood. The receptor source for this set is an adult who was a healthcare worker with PCR-confirmed SARS-CoV-2 infection or an uninfected control (not recorded which).

V gene TRBV29-1 combines with J gene TRBJ2-7; tentative D call: TRBD1 (5 bases). Trimming stripped 4 bases from V and 0 bases from J, with 16 bases between. CDR3 length equals 15 residues. Germline V gene sequence: CDR1 SQVTM, CDR2 ANQGSEA. The CDR3 DNA sequence: TGCAGCGTTGGGGTTGGTCGACAGTTCTCCTACGAGCAGTACTTC. Amino acids: CSVGVGRQFSYEQYF.

In this sample, this clonotype turned up many times. V is TRBV5-5 and J is TRBJ2-1, with 9 bases fitting TRBD2. Germline CDR1 and CDR2: SGHKS and YYEKEE (reference sequence). After removal of 4 bases from V and 5 bases from J, the junction contained 13 bases not matched to a gene. The CDR3 extends over 17 amino acids. CDR3 residues: CASSAARAGGPHNEQFF. DNA of the CDR3: TGTGCCAGCAGCGCCGCTAGAGCGGGGGGCCCCCACAATGAGCAGTTCTTC.

This clonotype has a count of ten or more. The chain uses TRBV12-3 or TRBV12-4 and TRBJ1-1; perhaps TRBD1 as D (5 bases). The V end lost 8 bases, the J end lost 6 bases, and 22 bases lay between the germline ends. There are 15 residues in the CDR3. The CDR3 loop reads CASARVTWGSAEAFF. In DNA form, the CDR3 reads TGTGCCAGCGCCAGGGTGACCTGGGGTAGTGCTGAAGCTTTCTTT.

The chain joins TRBV7-9 to TRBJ2-3, with a tentative D call TRBD2 (5 bases). There are 13 residues in the CDR3. Germline lookup yields CDR1 SEHNR and CDR2 FQNEAQ (reference sequence). Trimming took off 3 bases at V and 14 bases at J, with 18 bases between the two ends. In nucleotides, the CDR3 is TGTGCCAGCAGCTTTTTAATCGGGGATCAACCGTATTTT. It yields the protein CASSFLIGDQPYF.

The rearrangement links TRBV2 to TRBJ2-1; 9 bases match TRBD2. The CDR3 is 13 amino acids. With 8 bases clipped from V and 6 bases from J, the junction kept 5 bases outside the gene matches. Germline V gene sequence: CDR1 SNHLY, CDR2 FYNNEI. In DNA form, the CDR3 reads TGTGCCAGCGGACGCGGGGGGGCCAATGAGCAGTTCTTC. It yields the protein CASGRGGANEQFF.

The gene calls are TRBV5-1 and TRBJ2-2, with TRBD1 identical over 8 bases. The junction had 12 bases not matched to a gene; V was cut back by 0 bases and J by 5 bases. CDR1 is SGHRS, CDR2 YFSETQ, per germline. The CDR3 totals 18 residues. The CDR3 protein is CASSLAPGQVDTTGELFF. The DNA of the CDR3 is TGCGCCAGCAGCTTGGCTCCGGGACAGGTCGATACTACCGGGGAGCTGTTTTTT.

This clonotype was counted between two and nine times. The gene calls are TRBV29-1 and TRBJ1-5; no reliable D call. CDR3 length: 12 residues. Germline V lookup: CDR1 SQVTM, CDR2 ANQGSEA. V gave up 4 bases and J gave up 4 bases, with 8 bases separating them. CDR3 protein: CSVAWGNQPQHF. The CDR3 nucleotides read TGCAGCGTTGCGTGGGGAAATCAGCCCCAGCATTTT.

This clonotype was counted many times. The V gene is TRBV6-4, the J gene TRBJ1-2, with 11 bases aligning to TRBD1. CDR1 is MRHNA, CDR2 SNTAGT, per germline. After removal of 2 bases from V and 7 bases from J, the junction contained 6 bases not matched to a gene. The length of the CDR3 is 15 residues. The CDR3 bases are TGTGCCAGCAGTGACACGGGACAGGGGGTCGGTGGCTACACCTTC. It specifies CASSDTGQGVGGYTF.

A few counts support this clonotype. V usage is TRBV29-1 and J usage is TRBJ2-1, with D perhaps TRBD2 (7 bases). Germline V gene sequence: CDR1 SQVTM, CDR2 ANQGSEA. This CDR3 is built from 14 residues. V was clipped by 7 bases and J by 4 bases, with 17 bases between them. CDR3 in amino acids: CSADPGGFYNEQFF. The CDR3 DNA sequence: TGCAGCGCCGACCCGGGGGGCTTTTACAATGAGCAGTTCTTC.

The J gene is TRBJ1-5, the V gene TRBV3-1; maybe TRBD1 (5 bases). V was pared by 0 bases and J by 1 base, with 7 bases between. This CDR3 spans 15 amino acids. The germline V gene has CDR1 LGHDT and CDR2 YNNKEL (reference sequence). The CDR3 bases are TGTGCCAGCAGCCAAGATCAGGGAAGCAATCAGCCCCAGCATTTT. Its translation is CASSQDQGSNQPQHF. Full variable domain (missing parts from reference TRBV3-1 and TRBJ1-5): DTAVSQTPKYLVTQMGNDKSIKCEQNLGHDTMYWYKQDSKKFLKIMFSYNNKELIINETVPNRFSPKSPDKAHLNLHINSLELGDSAVYFCASSQDQGSNQPQHFGDGTRLSIL.

A few counts support this clonotype. The rearrangement uses TRBV10-3 and TRBJ2-1, with TRBD2 identical over 10 bases. Germline V CDR1 and CDR2: ENHRY, SYGVKD. The V gene end was trimmed by 0 bases and the J gene end by 6 bases; junction bases not matched to a gene: 2. This CDR3 is 15 amino acids long. CDR3 nucleotide sequence: TGTGCCATCAGTGAGTCACTAGCGGGAAGCAATGAGCAGTTCTTC. Its protein is CAISESLAGSNEQFF.

This clonotype was seen more than once but under ten times. The gene calls are TRBV12-3 or TRBV12-4 and TRBJ1-2, with a possible D match to TRBD1 (5 bases). The V and J ends lost 0 bases and 9 bases respectively, with 14 bases between them. CDR3 length equals 14 residues. CDR3 coding DNA: TGTGCCAGCAGTTTAGCCCCCGACAGATCCCGCTACACCTTC. Translating gives CASSLAPDRSRYTF.

This clonotype was detected a few times. Sequence at one end of the junction differs from germline and may be a read error. This sequence joins TRBV7-7 and TRBJ2-7, with D possibly called TRBD1 or TRBD2 (5 bases each). The germline V gene encodes CDR1 SSHAT and CDR2 FNYEAQ (reference sequence). CDR3 size: 14 residues. The DNA for the CDR3 is TGTGCTAGCAGCCCAGAGAGGGGATCCCACGAGCAGTACTTC. This gives the protein CASSPERGSHEQYF.

In this sample, this clonotype turned up a few times. The chain employs TRBV12-3 or TRBV12-4 and TRBJ1-6, with a tentative D call TRBD1 (5 bases). The V end was cut by 7 bases, the J end by 5 bases, with 12 bases between. This CDR3 has 14 residues. CDR3 coding DNA: TGTGCCAGCACCCTGGGGGGTAATAATTCACCCCTCCACTTT. Translation gives CASTLGGNNSPLHF.

This clonotype turned up a few times. This chain connects TRBV7-6 to TRBJ1-2, with D possibly matching TRBD1 (5 bases). CDR3 length equals 14 residues. The germline gives CDR1 SGHVS, CDR2 FNYEAQ. Trimming shortened V by 0 bases and J by 6 bases, and 11 bases separated the two germline ends. The CDR3 spells CASSLAPGFNGYTF. DNA for the CDR3: TGTGCCAGCAGCTTAGCGCCAGGGTTCAATGGCTACACCTTC.

CDR3 residues: CASSLVEVYEQYF. In DNA form, the CDR3 reads TGTGCCAGCAGCTTAGTAGAAGTCTACGAGCAGTACTTC. The rearrangement uses TRBV7-8 and TRBJ2-7, with unresolved D. CDR1 and CDR2 from the germline V gene are SGHVS and FQNEAQ. There are 13 residues in the CDR3. Between the trimmed V and J ends, which lost 1 base and 3 bases, there was a span of 7 bases.

This clonotype was counted many times. The chain is built from TRBV7-2 and TRBJ2-7; perhaps D is TRBD1 or TRBD2 (6 bases each). Trimming removed 11 bases from V and 2 bases from J, with 16 bases in between. Germline lookup yields CDR1 SGHTA and CDR2 FQGNSA. The CDR3 totals 13 residues. The CDR3 is CAADRRGAYEQYF. For the CDR3, the DNA is TGTGCCGCTGATAGAAGGGGGGCCTACGAGCAGTACTTC.

In its sample, this clonotype was seen a few times. The chain uses TRBV10-3 and TRBJ2-3; 8 bases match TRBD2. The junction had 5 bases not matched to a gene; V was cut back by 7 bases and J by 2 bases. CDR3 length: 14 residues. Germline-derived CDR1 and CDR2 are ENHRY and SYGVKD. CDR3 bases: TGTGCCATCAAGAGTAGCGGGGACACAGATACGCAGTATTTT. Translation gives CAIKSSGDTDTQYF.